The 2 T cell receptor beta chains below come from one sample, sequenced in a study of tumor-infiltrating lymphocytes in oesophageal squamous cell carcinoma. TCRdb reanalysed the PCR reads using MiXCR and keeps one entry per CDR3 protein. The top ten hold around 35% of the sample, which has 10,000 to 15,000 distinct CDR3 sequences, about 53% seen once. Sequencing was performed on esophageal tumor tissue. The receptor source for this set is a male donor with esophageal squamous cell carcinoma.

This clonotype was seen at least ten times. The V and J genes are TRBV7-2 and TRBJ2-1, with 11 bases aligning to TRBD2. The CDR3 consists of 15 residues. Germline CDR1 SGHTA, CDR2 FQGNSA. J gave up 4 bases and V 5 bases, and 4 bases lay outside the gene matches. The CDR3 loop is CASSTRTSGYNEQFF. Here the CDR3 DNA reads TGTGCCAGCAGCACCCGGACTAGCGGGTACAATGAGCAGTTCTTC.

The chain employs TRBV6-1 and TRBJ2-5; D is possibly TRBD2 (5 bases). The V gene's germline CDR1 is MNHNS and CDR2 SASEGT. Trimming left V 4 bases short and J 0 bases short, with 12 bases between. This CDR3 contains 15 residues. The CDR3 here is CASSAIGVHQETQYF. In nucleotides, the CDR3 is TGTGCCAGCAGTGCGATCGGGGTCCACCAAGAGACCCAGTACTTC.